This TCR beta chain was recovered during a study of blood T cells in healthy people across ages. Sample-barcoded 5' priming and a J-beta primer mix drove a second PCR of about 7 to 12 cycles. TCRdb reanalysed the 5' RACE reads using MiXCR and keeps one entry per CDR3 protein. The sample includes 1.5 million to 2 million distinct CDR3 sequences, about 31% of them seen just once. A remark on this clonotype: One end of the junction does not line up with germline, which may come from a read error.

The CDR3 has 13 residues. Germline V gene lookup returns CDR1 LNHNV and CDR2 YYDKDF (reference sequence). The chain has TRBV15 and TRBJ2-5, with TRBD1 matching over 8 bases. The sequencing input was blood. The sequence derives from a woman aged 25 to 45 in good health. The DNA of the CDR3 is TGTACCACCAGCAGTCCTGGACAGGGCCAGCAGTACTTC. Translated: CTTSSPGQGQQYF.